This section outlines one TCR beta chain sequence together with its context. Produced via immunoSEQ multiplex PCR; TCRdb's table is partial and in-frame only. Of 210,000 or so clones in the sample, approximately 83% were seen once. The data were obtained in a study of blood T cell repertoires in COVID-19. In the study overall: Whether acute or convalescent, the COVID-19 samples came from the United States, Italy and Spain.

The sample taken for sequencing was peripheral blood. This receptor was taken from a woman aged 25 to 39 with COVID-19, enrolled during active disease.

CDR3 sequence: CASRQWDSNNEQFF. The CDR3 nucleotides are TGTGCCAGCAGGCAATGGGACAGCAACAATGAGCAGTTCTTC. V gene TRBV3-1 (or the pseudogene TRBV3-2) combines with J gene TRBJ2-1, with 7 bases lining up with TRBD1. CDR1 LGHDT and CDR2 YNNKEL come from the germline V gene (reference sequence). The CDR3 totals 14 residues. V lost 6 bases to trimming and J lost 5 bases; unmatched junction nucleotides: 7.